This T cell receptor (beta chain) was retrieved from a study of cytomegalovirus exposure and HLA in healthy donors. Study-wide points: Being indistinguishable, some V segments were excluded, TRBV6-2 and TRBV6-3 among them. About 90% or about 30% of the time was how often most TCR beta V segments were productive, according to an earlier analysis.

V lost 7 bases and J 10 bases, leaving 20 bases between the germline ends. The germline CDR1 and CDR2 sequences are MNHNS and SASEGT. The CDR3 spans 14 residues. Use of 60 Vbeta and 13 Jbeta primers characterized the PCR. This table comes from immunoSEQ multiplex PCR, and its TCRdb copy is limited to in-frame clones, with some not included. Of approximately 170,000 clones in the sample, approximately 84% were seen once. With respect to this clone: The antigen is undetermined.

V is TRBV6-1 and J is TRBJ2-4, with a weak D call TRBD1 (5 bases). The sequence was obtained from a man over 45 in good health and CMV-seropositive. The sample was PBMCs. CDR3 coding DNA: TGTGCCAGCAATGGGGCCTGGGCTCCCAAAATTCAGTACTTC. As protein: CASNGAWAPKIQYF.